A single sample gave rise to the 4 T cell receptor beta chains below, sequenced in a study of T cell responses to AZD1222 COVID-19 vaccine. Libraries were prepared by immunoSEQ multiplex PCR; TCRdb keeps only in-frame clonotypes and omits some of them. The sample consists of some 130,000 clones, 90% to 95% of them appearing once. The starting material was peripheral blood, obtained on day 0 of AZD1222 vaccination. Receptor source: an adult in good health.

The V call is TRBV3-1 (or the pseudogene TRBV3-2), the J call TRBJ2-5; TRBD2 matches 10 bases. Germline assignment: CDR1 LGHDT and CDR2 YNNKEL (reference sequence). CDR3 length: 16 residues. J gave up 5 bases and V 4 bases, and 10 bases lay outside the gene matches. For the CDR3, the DNA is TGTGCCAGCAGCCCGGTGAGCGGGAGGGCCGGGGAGACCCAGTACTTC. Its protein product is CASSPVSGRAGETQYF.

The chain combines TRBV5-1 with TRBJ2-3, with 9 nucleotides matching TRBD1. Germline values: CDR1 SGHRS, CDR2 YFSETQ. J was trimmed by 6 bases and V by 3 bases; bases with no gene match: 8. The CDR3 runs to 15 residues. In DNA form, the CDR3 reads TGCGCCAGCAGCTCCCAGGGACAGGGAGCGGATACGCAGTATTTT. It encodes CASSSQGQGADTQYF.

The rearrangement links TRBV5-1 to TRBJ1-1, with no clear D. Germline-derived CDR1 and CDR2 are SGHRS and YFSETQ. V lost 4 bases, J lost 3 bases, and 7 bases lay in between. The CDR3 sequence is 12 residues long. The chain's CDR3 is CASSTGDTEAFF. In DNA form, the CDR3 reads TGCGCCAGCAGCACCGGAGACACTGAAGCTTTCTTT.

The CDR3 nucleotides read TGTGCCAGTAGTTTGACAGGCGGTTACGAGCAGTACTTC. It encodes CASSLTGGYEQYF. The chain combines TRBV19 with TRBJ2-7, with D tentatively TRBD1 (6 bases). V was trimmed by 5 bases and J by 4 bases, leaving 12 bases between them. Germline-derived CDR1 and CDR2 are LNHDA and SQIVND (reference sequence). The CDR3 covers 13 residues.